The rows below give T cell receptor beta chains drawn from one sample of a study of T cell clonotyping in hematopoietic cell transplantation. Assay: immunoSEQ multiplex PCR; the TCRdb copy retains only in-frame clones and omits some. The sample has around 9,100 clones; about 80% are singletons. Sequenced material: PBMCs, taken 180 days after allogeneic stem cell transplant. These receptors were obtained from a male patient in his thirties or forties who had an allogeneic stem cell transplant from a related donor, so the T cells may come from the graft donor. Some clones in this sample may be carry-over from other donors' samples. Each CDR3 is given with its conserved first and last residue. The D gene is left open where the match is weak. Size tells how often a clone was seen (once, few, many) or the class of an expanded clone, and some rows leave it out.

j_call: TRBJ2-3
v_call: TRBV1
d_call: NA
clone_size: NA
cdr3_aa: CTSSQKRGYSDTQYF
cdr3_nt: TGCACCAGCAGCCAAAAGCGGGGGTATTCAGATACGCAGTATTTT

j_call: TRBJ2-5
v_call: TRBV9
d_call: NA
clone_size: NA
cdr3_aa: CASSVGGNGRETQYF
cdr3_nt: TGTGCCAGCAGCGTAGGGGGGAACGGCAGAGAGACCCAGTACTTC

j_call: TRBJ1-5
v_call: TRBV5-4
d_call: TRBD1
clone_size: few
cdr3_aa: CASSLAGGNQPQHF
cdr3_nt: TGTGCCAGCAGCTTGGCAGGGGGGAATCAGCCCCAGCATTTT

j_call: TRBJ1-1
v_call: TRBV5-1
d_call: NA
clone_size: few
cdr3_aa: CASSRGPLTEAFF
cdr3_nt: TGCGCCAGCAGCCGGGGGCCTCTCACTGAAGCTTTCTTT

j_call: TRBJ2-3
v_call: TRBV11-3
d_call: TRBD1
clone_size: once
cdr3_aa: CASSLRRTGLTDTQYF
cdr3_nt: TGTGCCAGCAGCTTGCGCAGGACAGGGTTAACAGATACGCAGTATTTT

j_call: TRBJ2-5
v_call: TRBV28
d_call: NA
clone_size: NA
cdr3_aa: CASSNPSLAEETQYF
cdr3_nt: TGTGCCAGCAGCAACCCCTCCCTAGCAGAAGAGACCCAGTACTTC

j_call: TRBJ1-2
v_call: TRBV6-5
d_call: TRBD1
clone_size: NA
cdr3_aa: CASSYLAGGDYGYTF
cdr3_nt: TGTGCCAGCAGTTACTTGGCAGGGGGCGACTATGGCTACACCTTC

j_call: TRBJ2-1
v_call: TRBV29-1
d_call: TRBD1
clone_size: NA
cdr3_aa: CSVTGQGNEQFF
cdr3_nt: TGCAGCGTTACCGGACAGGGGAATGAGCAGTTCTTC

j_call: TRBJ2-1
v_call: TRBV5-4
d_call: NA
clone_size: NA
cdr3_aa: CASSYELNNEQFF
cdr3_nt: TGTGCCAGCAGCTATGAACTGAACAATGAGCAGTTCTTC

j_call: TRBJ1-1
v_call: TRBV19
d_call: NA
clone_size: few
cdr3_aa: CASSLSSGLNTEAFF
cdr3_nt: TGTGCCAGTTCCCTATCCAGCGGCCTGAACACTGAAGCTTTCTTT

j_call: TRBJ2-1
v_call: TRBV19
d_call: NA
clone_size: NA
cdr3_aa: CASRSFSNEQFF
cdr3_nt: TGTGCCAGTAGGAGCTTTTCCAATGAGCAGTTCTTC

j_call: TRBJ1-1
v_call: TRBV19
d_call: NA
clone_size: NA
cdr3_aa: CASSMSGVAFF
cdr3_nt: TGTGCCAGTAGTATGTCAGGGGTCGCTTTCTTT

j_call: TRBJ2-7
v_call: TRBV30
d_call: TRBD1
clone_size: NA
cdr3_aa: CAWGTGVSYEQYF
cdr3_nt: TGTGCCTGGGGTACAGGGGTTTCCTACGAGCAGTACTTC

j_call: TRBJ1-1
v_call: TRBV4-2
d_call: TRBD1
clone_size: NA
cdr3_aa: CASSQEFRGTEAFF
cdr3_nt: TGTGCCAGCAGCCAAGAATTCAGGGGGACTGAAGCTTTCTTT

j_call: TRBJ2-7
v_call: TRBV2
d_call: NA
clone_size: few
cdr3_aa: CASDGDSSYEQYF
cdr3_nt: TGTGCCAGCGATGGGGACTCCTCCTACGAGCAGTACTTC

j_call: TRBJ2-7
v_call: TRBV6-5
d_call: NA
clone_size: NA
cdr3_aa: CASSYDRTTLRGQYF
cdr3_nt: TGTGCCAGCAGTTACGACAGGACAACTCTACGTGGGCAGTACTTC

j_call: TRBJ2-1
v_call: TRBV11-3
d_call: NA
clone_size: NA
cdr3_aa: CASSLEDSSYNEQFF
cdr3_nt: TGTGCCAGCAGCTTGGAGGACAGTTCCTACAATGAGCAGTTCTTC

j_call: TRBJ2-7
v_call: TRBV9
d_call: TRBD2
clone_size: few
cdr3_aa: CASSTLAGGSYEQYF
cdr3_nt: TGTGCCAGCAGCACCCTAGCGGGGGGATCCTACGAGCAGTACTTC

j_call: TRBJ1-4
v_call: TRBV14
d_call: NA
clone_size: few
cdr3_aa: CASSQDHRLFF
cdr3_nt: TGTGCCAGCAGCCAAGATCATCGACTGTTTTTT

j_call: TRBJ2-7
v_call: TRBV7-2
d_call: TRBD2
clone_size: NA
cdr3_aa: CASRGGLAGGSYEQYF
cdr3_nt: TGTGCCAGCCGGGGGGGACTAGCGGGGGGTTCCTACGAGCAGTACTTC

j_call: TRBJ1-6
v_call: TRBV5-3
d_call: TRBD1
clone_size: NA
cdr3_aa: CARRPRPGGSYNSPLHF
cdr3_nt: TGTGCCAGAAGACCCCGTCCAGGGGGGTCCTATAATTCACCCCTCCACTTT

j_call: TRBJ1-6
v_call: TRBV9
d_call: NA
clone_size: NA
cdr3_aa: CASSGGDYNSPLHF
cdr3_nt: TGTGCCAGCAGCGGAGGGGATTATAATTCACCCCTCCACTTT

j_call: TRBJ1-1
v_call: TRBV28
d_call: NA
clone_size: once
cdr3_aa: CASSLVQGWSFF
cdr3_nt: TGTGCCAGCAGTTTGGTACAGGGTTGGTCTTTCTTT

j_call: TRBJ1-1
v_call: TRBV5-6
d_call: NA
clone_size: NA
cdr3_aa: CASRSSQVMNTEAFF
cdr3_nt: TGTGCCAGCAGATCCTCTCAAGTTATGAACACTGAAGCTTTCTTT

j_call: TRBJ1-2
v_call: TRBV30
d_call: NA
clone_size: few
cdr3_aa: CAWRARGGYGYTF
cdr3_nt: TGTGCCTGGAGGGCGCGGGGGGGGTATGGCTACACCTTC

j_call: TRBJ2-2
v_call: TRBV7-2
d_call: NA
clone_size: NA
cdr3_aa: CASSGRVSGELFF
cdr3_nt: TGTGCCAGCAGCGGGCGGGTCTCCGGGGAGCTGTTTTTT

j_call: TRBJ2-6
v_call: TRBV7-6
d_call: NA
clone_size: few
cdr3_aa: CASSPKAGSSGANVLTF
cdr3_nt: TGTGCCAGCAGCCCAAAGGCGGGCAGCTCTGGGGCCAACGTCCTGACTTTC

j_call: TRBJ2-1
v_call: TRBV25-1
d_call: NA
clone_size: NA
cdr3_aa: CASKLAAYNEQFF
cdr3_nt: TGTGCCAGCAAGTTAGCGGCCTACAATGAGCAGTTCTTC

j_call: TRBJ2-6
v_call: TRBV7-9
d_call: NA
clone_size: NA
cdr3_aa: CASSPNLPVDLTVTF
cdr3_nt: TGTGCCAGCAGCCCGAATCTCCCTGTCGACCTAACAGTAACTTTC

j_call: TRBJ2-5
v_call: TRBV5-4
d_call: TRBD1
clone_size: NA
cdr3_aa: CASSTDRGQETQYF
cdr3_nt: TGTGCCAGCAGTACAGACAGGGGGCAAGAGACCCAGTACTTC

j_call: TRBJ1-1
v_call: TRBV29-1
d_call: NA
clone_size: NA
cdr3_aa: CSVDALGTEAFF
cdr3_nt: TGCAGCGTTGATGCCCTGGGGACTGAAGCTTTCTTT

j_call: TRBJ2-7
v_call: TRBV28
d_call: NA
clone_size: few
cdr3_aa: CASSLPSGPIYEQYF
cdr3_nt: TGTGCCAGCAGTTTGCCCAGCGGGCCTATCTACGAGCAGTACTTC

j_call: TRBJ1-5
v_call: TRBV28
d_call: TRBD1
clone_size: NA
cdr3_aa: CASSPGDRDNQPQHF
cdr3_nt: TGTGCCAGCAGTCCCGGGGACAGGGATAATCAGCCCCAGCATTTT

j_call: TRBJ2-7
v_call: TRBV27
d_call: TRBD2
clone_size: NA
cdr3_aa: CASAASGGVGYEQYF
cdr3_nt: TGTGCCAGCGCGGCTAGCGGGGGGGTGGGTTACGAGCAGTACTTC

j_call: TRBJ2-1
v_call: TRBV27
d_call: NA
clone_size: NA
cdr3_aa: CASSFSGNGNNEQFF
cdr3_nt: TGTGCCAGCAGTTTTTCGGGCAACGGTAACAATGAGCAGTTCTTC

j_call: TRBJ1-2
v_call: TRBV15
d_call: NA
clone_size: once
cdr3_aa: CATSREGGGAGYTF
cdr3_nt: TGTGCCACCAGCAGAGAGGGAGGAGGGGCTGGCTACACCTTC

j_call: TRBJ2-1
v_call: TRBV7-2
d_call: TRBD1
clone_size: NA
cdr3_aa: CASSYQGALPNEQFF
cdr3_nt: TGTGCCAGCAGCTACCAGGGGGCGCTTCCAAATGAGCAGTTCTTC

j_call: TRBJ1-5
v_call: TRBV28
d_call: NA
clone_size: once
cdr3_aa: CASSLGQNNQPQHF
cdr3_nt: TGTGCCAGCAGTCTCGGACAGAACAATCAGCCCCAGCATTTT

j_call: TRBJ2-6
v_call: TRBV19
d_call: NA
clone_size: few
cdr3_aa: CASRWANVLTF
cdr3_nt: TGTGCCAGTAGATGGGCCAACGTCCTGACTTTC

j_call: TRBJ2-2
v_call: TRBV9
d_call: NA
clone_size: NA
cdr3_aa: CASSAMNTGELFF
cdr3_nt: TGTGCCAGCAGCGCAATGAACACCGGGGAGCTGTTTTTT

j_call: TRBJ1-5
v_call: TRBV5-5
d_call: NA
clone_size: few
cdr3_aa: CASSLRGRSNQPQHF
cdr3_nt: TGTGCCAGCAGCTTGAGGGGACGTAGCAATCAGCCCCAGCATTTT

j_call: TRBJ2-3
v_call: TRBV19
d_call: NA
clone_size: NA
cdr3_aa: CATKRGVGTDTQYF
cdr3_nt: TGTGCCACCAAACGGGGTGTAGGGACAGATACGCAGTATTTT

j_call: TRBJ1-2
v_call: TRBV4-3
d_call: NA
clone_size: NA
cdr3_aa: CASSQDLGARDYGYTF
cdr3_nt: TGCGCCAGCAGCCAAGATTTGGGGGCAAGGGACTATGGCTACACCTTC

j_call: TRBJ1-2
v_call: TRBV6-5
d_call: TRBD1
clone_size: few
cdr3_aa: CASSRDRGDYGYTF
cdr3_nt: TGTGCCAGCAGTCGGGACAGGGGGGACTATGGCTACACCTTC

j_call: TRBJ2-1
v_call: TRBV9
d_call: NA
clone_size: NA
cdr3_aa: CASSVGWGAQDNEQFF
cdr3_nt: TGTGCCAGCAGCGTAGGATGGGGGGCGCAGGACAATGAGCAGTTCTTC

j_call: TRBJ2-2
v_call: TRBV7-9
d_call: NA
clone_size: NA
cdr3_aa: CASSSAWAGELFF
cdr3_nt: TGTGCCAGCAGCTCCGCATGGGCCGGGGAGCTGTTTTTT